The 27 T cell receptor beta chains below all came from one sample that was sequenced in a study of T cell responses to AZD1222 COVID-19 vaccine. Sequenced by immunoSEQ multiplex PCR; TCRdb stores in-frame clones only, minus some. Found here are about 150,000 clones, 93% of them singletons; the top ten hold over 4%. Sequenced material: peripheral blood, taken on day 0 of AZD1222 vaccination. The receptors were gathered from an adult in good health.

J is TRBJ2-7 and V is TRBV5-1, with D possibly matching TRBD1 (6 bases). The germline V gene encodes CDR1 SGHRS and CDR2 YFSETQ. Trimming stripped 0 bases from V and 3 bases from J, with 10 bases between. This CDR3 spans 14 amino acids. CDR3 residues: CASSLVQGNYEQYF. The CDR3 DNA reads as TGCGCCAGCAGCTTGGTTCAGGGGAACTACGAGCAGTACTTC.

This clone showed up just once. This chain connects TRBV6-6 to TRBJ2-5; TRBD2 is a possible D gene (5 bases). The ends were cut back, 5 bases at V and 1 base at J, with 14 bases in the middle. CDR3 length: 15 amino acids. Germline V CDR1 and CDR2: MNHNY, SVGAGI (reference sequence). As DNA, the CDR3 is TGTGCCAGCAGTCAAGGACTGATGCTCCAAGAGACCCAGTACTTC. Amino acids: CASSQGLMLQETQYF.

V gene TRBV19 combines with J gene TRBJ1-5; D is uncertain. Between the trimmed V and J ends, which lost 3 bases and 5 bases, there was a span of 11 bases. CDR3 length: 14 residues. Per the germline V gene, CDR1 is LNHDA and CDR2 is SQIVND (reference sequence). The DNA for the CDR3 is TGTGCCAGTAGTATTCTAGGAACAGATCAGCCCCAGCATTTT. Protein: CASSILGTDQPQHF.

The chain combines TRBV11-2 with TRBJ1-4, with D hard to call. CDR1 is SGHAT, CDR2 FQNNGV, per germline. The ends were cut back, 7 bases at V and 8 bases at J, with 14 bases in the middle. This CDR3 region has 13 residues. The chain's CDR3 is CASTSEDGEKLFF. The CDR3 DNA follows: TGTGCCAGCACCTCCGAGGATGGGGAAAAACTGTTTTTT.

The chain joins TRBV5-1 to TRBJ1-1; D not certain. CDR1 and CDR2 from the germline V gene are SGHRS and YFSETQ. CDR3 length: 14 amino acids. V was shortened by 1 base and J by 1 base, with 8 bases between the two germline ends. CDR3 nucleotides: TGCGCCAGCAGCTTGATCACTGCGAACACTGAAGCTTTCTTT. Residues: CASSLITANTEAFF.

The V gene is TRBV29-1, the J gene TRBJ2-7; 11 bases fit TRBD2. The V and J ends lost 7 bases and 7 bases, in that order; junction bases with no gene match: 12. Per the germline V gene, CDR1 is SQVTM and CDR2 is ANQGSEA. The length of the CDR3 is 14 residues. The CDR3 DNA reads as TGCAGCGCCACGACTAGCGGGGCCTACGATGAGCAGTACTTC. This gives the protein CSATTSGAYDEQYF.

CDR3 in DNA: TGTGCCAGCAGCTTTTCGCCAGGCTATGGCTACACCTTC. Protein sequence: CASSFSPGYGYTF. The J gene is TRBJ1-2, the V gene TRBV5-8; D unclear. Germline assignment: CDR1 SGHTS and CDR2 YDEGEE. This CDR3 contains 13 residues. Between the trimmed V and J ends, which lost 2 bases and 4 bases, there was a span of 9 bases.

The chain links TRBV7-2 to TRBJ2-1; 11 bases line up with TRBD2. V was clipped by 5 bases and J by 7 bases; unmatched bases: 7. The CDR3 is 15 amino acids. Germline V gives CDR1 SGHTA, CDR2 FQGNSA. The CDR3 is CASSLEVAGGNEQFF. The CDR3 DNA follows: TGTGCCAGCAGCCTGGAGGTAGCGGGAGGGAATGAGCAGTTCTTC.

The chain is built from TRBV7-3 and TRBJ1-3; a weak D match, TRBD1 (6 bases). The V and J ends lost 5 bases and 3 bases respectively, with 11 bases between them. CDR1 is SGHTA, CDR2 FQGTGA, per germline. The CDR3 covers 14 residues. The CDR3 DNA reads TGTGCCAGCAGCCCAGGGGAGCGTGGAAACACCATATATTTT. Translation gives CASSPGERGNTIYF.

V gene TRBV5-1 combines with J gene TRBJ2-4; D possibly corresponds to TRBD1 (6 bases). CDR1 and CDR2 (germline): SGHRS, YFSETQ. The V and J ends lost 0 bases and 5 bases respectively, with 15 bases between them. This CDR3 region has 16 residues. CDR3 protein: CASSLVGGYYQNIQYF. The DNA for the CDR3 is TGCGCCAGCAGCTTGGTAGGGGGTTATTACCAAAACATTCAGTACTTC.

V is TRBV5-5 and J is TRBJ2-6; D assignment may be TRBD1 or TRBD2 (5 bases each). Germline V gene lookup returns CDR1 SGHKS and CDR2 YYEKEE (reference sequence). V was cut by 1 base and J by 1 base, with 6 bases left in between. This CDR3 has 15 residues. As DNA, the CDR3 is TGTGCCAGCAGCTTGTGGGGGTCTGGGGCCAACGTCCTGACTTTC. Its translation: CASSLWGSGANVLTF.

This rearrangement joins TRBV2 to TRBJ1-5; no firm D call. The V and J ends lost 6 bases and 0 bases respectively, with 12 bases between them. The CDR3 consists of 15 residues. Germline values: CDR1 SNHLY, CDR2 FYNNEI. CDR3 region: CASSALEISNQPQHF. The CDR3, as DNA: TGTGCCAGCAGCGCACTTGAGATTAGCAATCAGCCCCAGCATTTT.

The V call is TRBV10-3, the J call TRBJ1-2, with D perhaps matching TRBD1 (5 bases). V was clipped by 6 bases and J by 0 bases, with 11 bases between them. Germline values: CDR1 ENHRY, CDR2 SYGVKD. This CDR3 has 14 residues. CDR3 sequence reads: CAIRGTDSNYGYTF. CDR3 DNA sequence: TGTGCCATCAGAGGGACCGATTCTAACTATGGCTACACCTTC.

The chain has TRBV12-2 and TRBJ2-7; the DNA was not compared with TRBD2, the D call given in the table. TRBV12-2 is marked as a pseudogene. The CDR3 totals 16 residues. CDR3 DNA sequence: TGTGCAAGTCGCTTAGACGAGACCCCGGGGTACTACGAGCAGTACTTC. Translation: CASRLDETPGYYEQYF.

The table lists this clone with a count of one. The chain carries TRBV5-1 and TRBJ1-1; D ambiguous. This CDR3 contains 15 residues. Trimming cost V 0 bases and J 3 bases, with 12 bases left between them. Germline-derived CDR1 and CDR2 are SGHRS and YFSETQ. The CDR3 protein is CASSLDMGRHTEAFF. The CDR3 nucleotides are TGCGCCAGCAGCTTGGACATGGGGAGACACACTGAAGCTTTCTTT.

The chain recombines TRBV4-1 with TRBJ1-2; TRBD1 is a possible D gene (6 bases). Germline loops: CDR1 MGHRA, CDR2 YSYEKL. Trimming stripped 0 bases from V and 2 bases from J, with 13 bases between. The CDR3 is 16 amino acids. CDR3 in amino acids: CASSQDQVTGNYGYTF. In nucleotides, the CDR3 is TGCGCCAGCAGCCAAGATCAAGTGACAGGAAACTATGGCTACACCTTC.

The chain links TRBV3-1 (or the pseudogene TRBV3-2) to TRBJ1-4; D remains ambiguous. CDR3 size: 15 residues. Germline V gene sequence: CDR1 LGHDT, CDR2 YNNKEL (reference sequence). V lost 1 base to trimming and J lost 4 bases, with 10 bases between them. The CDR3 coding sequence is TGTGCCAGCAGCCAAGGGCGGGGTGTTAATGAAAAACTGTTTTTT. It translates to CASSQGRGVNEKLFF.

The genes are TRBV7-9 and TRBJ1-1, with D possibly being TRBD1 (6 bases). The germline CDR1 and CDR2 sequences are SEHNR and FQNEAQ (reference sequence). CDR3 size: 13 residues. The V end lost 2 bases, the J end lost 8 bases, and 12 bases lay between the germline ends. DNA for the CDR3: TGTGCCAGCAGCTTACCGGGGGCGAGGGAAGCTTTCTTT. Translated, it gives CASSLPGAREAFF.

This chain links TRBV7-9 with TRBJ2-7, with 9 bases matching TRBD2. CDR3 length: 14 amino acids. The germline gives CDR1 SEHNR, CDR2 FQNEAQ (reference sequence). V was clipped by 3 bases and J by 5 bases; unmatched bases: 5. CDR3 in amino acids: CASSFGGRAHEQYF. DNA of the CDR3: TGTGCCAGCAGCTTTGGCGGGAGGGCCCACGAGCAGTACTTC. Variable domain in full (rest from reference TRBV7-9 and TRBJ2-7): DTGVSQNPRHKITKRGQNVTFRCDPISEHNRLYWYRQTLGQGPEFLTYFQNEAQLEKSRLLSDRFSAERPKGSFSTLEIQRTEQGDSAMYLCASSFGGRAHEQYFGPGTRLTVT.

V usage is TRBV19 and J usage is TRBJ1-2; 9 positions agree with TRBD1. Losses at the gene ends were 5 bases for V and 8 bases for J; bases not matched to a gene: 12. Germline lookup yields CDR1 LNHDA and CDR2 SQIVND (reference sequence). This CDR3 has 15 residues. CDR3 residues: CASSAAGQGFGGYTF. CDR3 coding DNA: TGTGCCAGTAGTGCAGCGGGACAGGGCTTCGGCGGCTACACCTTC.

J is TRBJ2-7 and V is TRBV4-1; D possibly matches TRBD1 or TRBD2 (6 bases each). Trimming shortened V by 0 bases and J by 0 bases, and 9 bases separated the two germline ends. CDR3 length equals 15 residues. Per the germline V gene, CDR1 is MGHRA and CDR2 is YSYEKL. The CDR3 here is CASSQDGGHSYEQYF. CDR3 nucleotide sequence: TGCGCCAGCAGCCAAGATGGGGGGCACTCCTACGAGCAGTACTTC.

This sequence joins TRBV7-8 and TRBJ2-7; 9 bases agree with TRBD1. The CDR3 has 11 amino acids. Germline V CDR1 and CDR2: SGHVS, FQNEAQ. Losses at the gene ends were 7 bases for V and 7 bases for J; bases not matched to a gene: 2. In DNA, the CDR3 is TGTGCCAGCAACAGGGGGCGAGAGCAGTACTTC. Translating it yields CASNRGREQYF.

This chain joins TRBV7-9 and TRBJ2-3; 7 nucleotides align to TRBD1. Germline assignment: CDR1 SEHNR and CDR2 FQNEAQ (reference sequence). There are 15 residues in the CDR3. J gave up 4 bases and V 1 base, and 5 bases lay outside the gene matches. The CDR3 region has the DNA TGTGCCAGCAGCTTAGTGACGGGGACAGCAGATACGCAGTATTTT. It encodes CASSLVTGTADTQYF.

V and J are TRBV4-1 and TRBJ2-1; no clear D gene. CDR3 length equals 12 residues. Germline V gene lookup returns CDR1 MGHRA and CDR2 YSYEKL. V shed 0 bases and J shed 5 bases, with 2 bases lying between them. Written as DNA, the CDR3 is TGCGCCAGCAGCCAAGAAAACAATGAGCAGTTCTTC. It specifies CASSQENNEQFF.

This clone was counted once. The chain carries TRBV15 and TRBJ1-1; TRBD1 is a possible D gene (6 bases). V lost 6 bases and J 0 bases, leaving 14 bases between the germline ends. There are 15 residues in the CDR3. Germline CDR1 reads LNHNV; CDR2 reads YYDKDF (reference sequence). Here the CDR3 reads CATRTLDRMNTEAFF. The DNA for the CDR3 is TGTGCCACCAGGACACTAGACAGGATGAACACTGAAGCTTTCTTT.

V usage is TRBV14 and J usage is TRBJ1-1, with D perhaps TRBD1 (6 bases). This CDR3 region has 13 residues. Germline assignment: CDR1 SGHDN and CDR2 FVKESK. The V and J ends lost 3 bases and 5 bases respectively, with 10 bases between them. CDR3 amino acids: CASSHSGETEAFF. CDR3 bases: TGTGCCAGCAGCCATTCAGGGGAAACTGAAGCTTTCTTT.

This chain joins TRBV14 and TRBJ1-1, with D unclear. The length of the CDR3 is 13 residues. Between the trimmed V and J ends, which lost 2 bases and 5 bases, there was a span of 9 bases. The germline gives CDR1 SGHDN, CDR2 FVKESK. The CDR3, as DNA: TGTGCCAGCAGCCAATCGCGTCGGACTGAAGCTTTCTTT. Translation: CASSQSRRTEAFF.